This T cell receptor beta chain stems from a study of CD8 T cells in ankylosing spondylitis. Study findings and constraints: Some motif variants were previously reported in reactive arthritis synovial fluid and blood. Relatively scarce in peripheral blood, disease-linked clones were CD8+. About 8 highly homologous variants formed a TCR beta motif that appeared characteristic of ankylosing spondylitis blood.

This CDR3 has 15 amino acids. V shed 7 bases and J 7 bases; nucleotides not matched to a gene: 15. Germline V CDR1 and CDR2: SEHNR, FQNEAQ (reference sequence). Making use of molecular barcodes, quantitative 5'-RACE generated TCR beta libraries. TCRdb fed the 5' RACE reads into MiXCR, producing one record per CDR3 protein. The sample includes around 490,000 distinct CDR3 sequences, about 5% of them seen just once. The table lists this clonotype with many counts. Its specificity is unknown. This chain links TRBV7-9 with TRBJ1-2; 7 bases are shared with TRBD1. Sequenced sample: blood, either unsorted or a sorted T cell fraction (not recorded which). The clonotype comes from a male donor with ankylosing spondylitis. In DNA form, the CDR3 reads TGTGCCAGCACCGACCCGCGACAGGGAACCTCTGGCTACACCTTC. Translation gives CASTDPRQGTSGYTF.